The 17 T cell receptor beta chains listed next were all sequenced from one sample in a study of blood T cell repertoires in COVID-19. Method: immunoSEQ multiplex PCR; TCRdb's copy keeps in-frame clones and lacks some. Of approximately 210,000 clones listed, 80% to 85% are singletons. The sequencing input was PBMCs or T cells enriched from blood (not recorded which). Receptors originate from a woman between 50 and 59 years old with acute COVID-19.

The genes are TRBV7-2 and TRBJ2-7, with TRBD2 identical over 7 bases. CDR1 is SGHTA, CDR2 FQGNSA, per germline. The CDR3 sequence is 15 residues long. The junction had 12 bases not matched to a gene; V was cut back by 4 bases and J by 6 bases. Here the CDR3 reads CASSWAVGGVGEQYF. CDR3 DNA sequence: TGTGCCAGCAGCTGGGCCGTGGGGGGGGTTGGCGAGCAGTACTTC.

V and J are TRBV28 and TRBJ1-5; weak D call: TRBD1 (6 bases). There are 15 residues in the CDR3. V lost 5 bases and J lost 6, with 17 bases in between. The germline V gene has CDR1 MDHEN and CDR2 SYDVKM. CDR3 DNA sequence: TGTGCCAGCAGTGTTCTGCCAGGGGAACGTCAGCCCCAGCATTTT. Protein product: CASSVLPGERQPQHF.

The CDR3 DNA reads TGTGCCAGCTCACTCCAGACAGGGGGTGACGAGCAGTACTTC. The encoded protein is CASSLQTGGDEQYF. V is TRBV18 and J is TRBJ2-7; TRBD1 matches 9 bases. From germline, CDR1 is KGHSH and CDR2 LQKENI. The CDR3 consists of 14 residues. V lost 4 bases and J lost 5; bases outside the gene matches: 6.

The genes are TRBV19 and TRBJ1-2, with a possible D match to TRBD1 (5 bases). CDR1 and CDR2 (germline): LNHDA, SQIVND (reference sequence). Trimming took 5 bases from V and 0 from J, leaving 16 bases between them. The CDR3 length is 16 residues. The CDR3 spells CASSLTRRGANYGYTF. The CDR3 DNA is TGTGCCAGTAGTCTCACCCGCCGGGGGGCTAACTATGGCTACACCTTC.

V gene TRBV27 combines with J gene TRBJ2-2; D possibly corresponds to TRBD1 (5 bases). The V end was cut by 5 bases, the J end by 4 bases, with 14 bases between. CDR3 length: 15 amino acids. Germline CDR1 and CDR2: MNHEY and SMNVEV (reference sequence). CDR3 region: CASSPVQGSTGELFF. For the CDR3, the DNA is TGTGCCAGCAGTCCGGTCCAGGGTAGCACCGGGGAGCTGTTTTTT.

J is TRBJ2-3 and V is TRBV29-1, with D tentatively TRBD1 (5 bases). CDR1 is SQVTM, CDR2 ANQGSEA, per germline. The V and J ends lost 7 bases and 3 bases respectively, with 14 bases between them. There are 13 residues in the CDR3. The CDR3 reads CSASRGQTDTQYF. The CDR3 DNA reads TGCAGCGCATCTAGAGGACAAACAGATACGCAGTATTTT.

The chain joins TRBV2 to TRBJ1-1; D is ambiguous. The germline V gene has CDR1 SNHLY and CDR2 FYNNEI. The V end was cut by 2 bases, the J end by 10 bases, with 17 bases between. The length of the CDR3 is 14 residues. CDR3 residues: CASSERLVLEGAFF. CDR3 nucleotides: TGTGCCAGCAGTGAACGACTGGTCTTGGAGGGAGCTTTCTTT.

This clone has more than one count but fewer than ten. The chain's CDR3 is CASSVGTAYEQYF. CDR3 nucleotides: TGTGCCAGCAGTGTTGGGACAGCCTACGAGCAGTACTTC. V is TRBV12-3 or TRBV12-4 and J is TRBJ2-7; TRBD1 aligns across 7 bases. The CDR3 covers 13 residues. After removal of 5 bases from V and 2 bases from J, the junction contained 3 bases not matched to a gene.

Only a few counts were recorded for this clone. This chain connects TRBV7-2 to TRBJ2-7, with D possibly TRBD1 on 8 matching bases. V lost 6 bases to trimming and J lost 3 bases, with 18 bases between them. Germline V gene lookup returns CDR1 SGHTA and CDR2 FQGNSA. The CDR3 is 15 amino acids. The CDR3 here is CASRQGGQGGYEQYF. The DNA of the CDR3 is TGTGCCAGCAGACAGGGGGGGCAGGGGGGCTACGAGCAGTACTTC.

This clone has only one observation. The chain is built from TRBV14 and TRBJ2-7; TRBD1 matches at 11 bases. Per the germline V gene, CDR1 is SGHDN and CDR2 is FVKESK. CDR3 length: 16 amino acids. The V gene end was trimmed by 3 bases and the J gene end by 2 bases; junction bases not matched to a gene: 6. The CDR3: CASSHHPGQGAYEQYF. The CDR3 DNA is TGTGCCAGCAGCCACCACCCGGGACAGGGGGCCTACGAGCAGTACTTC.

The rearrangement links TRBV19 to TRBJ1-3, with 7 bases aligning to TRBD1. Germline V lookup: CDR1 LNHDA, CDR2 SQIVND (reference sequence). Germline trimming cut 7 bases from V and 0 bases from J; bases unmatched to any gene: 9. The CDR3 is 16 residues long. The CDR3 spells CASTSTGTSSGNTIYF. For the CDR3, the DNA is TGTGCCAGTACCTCGACAGGGACCTCCTCTGGAAACACCATATATTTT. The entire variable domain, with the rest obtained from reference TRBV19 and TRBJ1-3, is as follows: DGGITQSPKYLFRKEGQNVTLSCEQNLNHDAMYWYRQDPGQGLRLIYYSQIVNDFQKGDIAEGYSVSREKKESFPLTVTSAQKNPTAFYLCASTSTGTSSGNTIYFGEGSWLTVV.

This CDR3 reads CASRQGENYGYTF. The CDR3 region has the DNA TGTGCCAGCAGACAGGGAGAGAACTATGGCTACACCTTC. The rearrangement uses TRBV7-9 and TRBJ1-2; a weak D match, TRBD1 (6 bases). The CDR3 has 13 residues. V lost 6 bases and J 2 bases, leaving 10 bases between the germline ends. Germline V gene data show CDR1 as SEHNR and CDR2 as FQNEAQ (reference sequence).

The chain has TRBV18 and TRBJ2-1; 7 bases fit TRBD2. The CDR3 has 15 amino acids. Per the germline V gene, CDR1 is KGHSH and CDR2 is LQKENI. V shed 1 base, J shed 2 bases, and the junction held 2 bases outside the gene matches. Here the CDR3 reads CASSPQTSPYNEQFF. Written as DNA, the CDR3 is TGTGCCAGCTCACCACAGACTAGCCCCTACAATGAGCAGTTCTTC.

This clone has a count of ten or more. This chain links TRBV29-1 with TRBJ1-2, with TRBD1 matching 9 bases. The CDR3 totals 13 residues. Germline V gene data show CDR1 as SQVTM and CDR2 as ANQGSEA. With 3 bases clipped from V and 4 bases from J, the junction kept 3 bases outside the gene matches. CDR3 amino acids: CSVETGGLYGYTF. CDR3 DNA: TGCAGCGTTGAGACAGGGGGTCTCTATGGCTACACCTTC.

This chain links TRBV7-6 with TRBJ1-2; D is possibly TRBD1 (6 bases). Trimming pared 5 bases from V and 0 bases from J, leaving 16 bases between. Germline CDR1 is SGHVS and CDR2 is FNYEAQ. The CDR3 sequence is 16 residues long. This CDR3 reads CASSPQGGVPNYGYTF. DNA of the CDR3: TGTGCCAGCAGCCCCCAAGGGGGGGTACCTAACTATGGCTACACCTTC. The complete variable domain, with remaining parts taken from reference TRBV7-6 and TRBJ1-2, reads GAGVSQSPRYKVTKRGQDVALRCDPISGHVSLYWYRQALGQGPEFLTYFNYEAQQDKSGLPNDRFSAERPEGSISTLTIQRTEQRDSAMYRCASSPQGGVPNYGYTFGSGTRLTVV.

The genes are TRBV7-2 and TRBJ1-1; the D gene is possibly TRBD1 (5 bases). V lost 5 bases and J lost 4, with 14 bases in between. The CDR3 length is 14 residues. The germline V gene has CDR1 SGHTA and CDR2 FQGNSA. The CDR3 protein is CASSTTALGTEAFF. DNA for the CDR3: TGTGCCAGCAGCACGACAGCCTTGGGCACTGAAGCTTTCTTT.

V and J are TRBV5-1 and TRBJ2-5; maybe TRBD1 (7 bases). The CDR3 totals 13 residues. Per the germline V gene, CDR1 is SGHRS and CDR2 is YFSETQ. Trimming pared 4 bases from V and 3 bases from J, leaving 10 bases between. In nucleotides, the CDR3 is TGCGCCAGCAGCGGAGGGACAGAAGAGACCCAGTACTTC. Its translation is CASSGGTEETQYF.